The 17 T cell receptor beta chains below come from one sample, sequenced in a study of spatial heterogeneity in lung cancer. TCRdb itself ran the 5' RACE reads through MiXCR, one entry per CDR3 protein. The sample has around 8,000 distinct CDR3 sequences, 8.5% to 10% seen once. Time point indicated: sample taken at primary tumor resection. Unsorted whole RNA samples from tumor, nontumor lung or frozen PBMC were sequenced. The source material was PBMCs, sampled at surgery. The receptor set was obtained from a male donor with early-stage non-small cell lung cancer.

This clonotype rates as medium-sized. This beta chain lies outside the target of a library built for alpha chains; its clone size means little. The chain recombines TRBV4-1 with TRBJ2-1; 10 bases line up with TRBD2. V dropped 3 bases and J dropped 1; count of bases not matched to a gene: 18. CDR3 length: 21 amino acids. Germline assignment: CDR1 MGHRA and CDR2 YSYEKL. CDR3 sequence reads: CASSQPGLAQPPRSSYNEQFF. The CDR3 DNA sequence: TGCGCCAGCAGCCAGCCGGGACTAGCGCAGCCTCCTCGATCGTCCTACAATGAGCAGTTCTTC.

A remark on this clonotype: The library was prepared for alpha chains; this beta chain is a stray read, so its frequency means little. J is TRBJ1-1 and V is TRBV9; D is uncertain. Germline V CDR1 and CDR2: SGDLS, YYNGEE. The CDR3 contains 13 residues. The germline V and J ends were trimmed by 0 bases and 1 base, with 4 bases remaining between them. CDR3 residues: CASSVVQNTEAFF. The CDR3 DNA is TGTGCCAGCAGCGTAGTGCAGAACACTGAAGCTTTCTTT.

There are many counts of this clonotype. One end of the junction fails to match germline, which may point to a read error. This beta chain came through as a stray read in a library set up for alpha chains, and its size says little. CDR3 in amino acids: CSVDLTGTSGPPGGF. CDR3 coding DNA: TGCAGCGTTGATCTAACTGGGACTAGCGGTCCTCCCGGGGGGTTC. The chain uses TRBV29-1 and TRBJ2-1, with 11 bases that match TRBD2. The V gene's germline CDR1 is SQVTM and CDR2 ANQGSEA. This CDR3 spans 15 amino acids.

This clonotype showed up many times. The library was built for alpha chains, so this beta chain is an off-target read and its size means little. The chain has TRBV12-3 or TRBV12-4 and TRBJ1-2; possible D gene TRBD1, 6 bases. The CDR3 runs 13 residues. Trimming removed 6 bases from V and 4 bases from J, with 12 bases in between. The CDR3 DNA reads TGTGCCAGCAGCTCCCGGGACATCTATGGCTACACCTTC. It yields the protein CASSSRDIYGYTF.

This clonotype showed up many times. The library was designed around alpha chains, so this beta chain is a stray read whose abundance carries little weight. The rearrangement joins TRBV6-5 to TRBJ1-5; no firm D call. CDR1 and CDR2 (germline): MNHEY, SVGAGI. The CDR3 sequence is 13 residues long. Trimming took 2 bases from V and 7 from J, leaving 9 bases between them. The CDR3 region is CASSYNLGQPQHF. The CDR3 nucleotides read TGTGCCAGCAGTTACAATTTAGGACAGCCCCAGCATTTT.

For this clonotype: Given a much more abundant clone one base away, this may be a read error. This beta chain represents an off-target read in a library built for alpha chains; its size is of limited meaning. V and J are TRBV3-1 and TRBJ2-7; TRBD2 might be the D (5 bases). Germline V gives CDR1 LGHDT, CDR2 YNNKEL (reference sequence). Trimming removed 1 base at V and 3 bases at J, with 13 bases between. The CDR3 runs to 15 residues. The CDR3 nucleotides read TGTGCCAGCAGCCAAGTCAGTCACGGAGGCTACGAGCAGTACTTC. Its translation: CASSQVSHGGYEQYF.

This clonotype was picked up many times. This beta chain is a stray sequence in a library constructed for alpha chains; its clone size is not meaningful. The chain has TRBV18 and TRBJ2-1; tentative D call: TRBD2 (6 bases). CDR3 length: 12 amino acids. V was cut by 2 bases and J by 8 bases, with 7 bases left in between. CDR1 is KGHSH and CDR2 is LQKENI in the germline V gene. The CDR3 is CASSPSGDEQFF. The CDR3 DNA is TGTGCCAGCTCACCATCGGGAGATGAGCAGTTCTTC. Full variable domain (rest looked up from reference TRBV18 and TRBJ2-1): NAGVMQNPRHLVRRRGQEARLRCSPMKGHSHVYWYRQLPEEGLKFMVYLQKENIIDESGMPKERFSAEFPKEGPSILRIQQVVRGDSAAYFCASSPSGDEQFFGPGTRLTVL.

This clonotype was counted many times. Since it is a stray read in a library aimed at alpha chains, this beta chain has a size that is not meaningful. The chain is built from TRBV25-1 and TRBJ2-7; D is possibly TRBD1 or TRBD2 (5 bases each). The germline V and J ends were trimmed by 6 bases and 2 bases, with 14 bases remaining between them. CDR1 MGHDK and CDR2 SYGVNS come from the germline V gene. This CDR3 spans 14 amino acids. The CDR3 loop reads CASSVSVGAYEQYF. CDR3 in DNA: TGTGCCAGCAGCGTCTCCGTGGGGGCCTACGAGCAGTACTTC.

Comments on this clonotype: This beta chain is a stray read from a library made for alpha chains; its abundance is not meaningful. This CDR3 reads CASSPMESSYNEQFF. CDR3 sequence (DNA): TGTGCCAGCTCACCCATGGAGAGCTCCTACAATGAGCAGTTCTTC. This rearrangement joins TRBV18 to TRBJ2-1, with D unclear. Germline V lookup: CDR1 KGHSH, CDR2 LQKENI. The CDR3 runs 15 residues. V shed 3 bases and J shed 0 bases, with 9 bases lying between them.

Concerning this clonotype itself: Because this beta chain is a stray read in a library intended to capture alpha chains, its abundance should not be given much weight. This rearrangement joins TRBV6-2 or TRBV6-3 to TRBJ2-3, with TRBD2 matching 9 bases. Germline V gene lookup returns CDR1 MNHEY and CDR2 SVGEGT. V was clipped by 4 bases and J by 6 bases; unmatched bases: 8. The CDR3 is 15 amino acids. The CDR3: CASSLIAGGPDTQYF. The CDR3 DNA follows: TGTGCCAGCAGTTTGATCGCGGGGGGGCCTGATACGCAGTATTTT.

This clonotype was counted a few times. This beta chain was picked up by a library intended for alpha chains and is off target, so its count carries little meaning. The chain joins TRBV30 to TRBJ2-7; 8 nucleotides agree with TRBD1. J lost 0 bases, V lost 8 bases, and 6 bases had no gene match. Germline V gene lookup returns CDR1 GTSNPN and CDR2 SVGIG (reference sequence). The CDR3 sequence is 13 residues long. CDR3 sequence reads: CAQRTGSSYEQYF. Here the CDR3 DNA reads TGTGCCCAACGGACAGGGTCCTCCTACGAGCAGTACTTC.

This clonotype was observed at least ten times. The size of this beta chain means little, since it is a stray read in a library made for alpha chains. V is TRBV10-3 and J is TRBJ2-1; 9 bases map to TRBD2. Germline V gives CDR1 ENHRY, CDR2 SYGVKD. The CDR3 is 17 amino acids. Germline trimming cut 5 bases from V and 0 bases from J; bases unmatched to any gene: 8. The CDR3 coding sequence is TGTGCCATCAGTCCATCTAGCGGGACCGGCTCCTACAATGAGCAGTTCTTC. It yields the protein CAISPSSGTGSYNEQFF.

The table lists this clonotype with many counts. The library was prepared for alpha chains; this beta chain is a stray read, so its frequency means little. This chain links TRBV29-1 with TRBJ2-5; D not certain. V was trimmed by 7 bases and J by 7 bases, leaving 16 bases between them. The CDR3 is 12 amino acids. Germline-derived CDR1 and CDR2 are SQVTM and ANQGSEA. CDR3 sequence (DNA): TGCAGCGGATACACCCCCGGTGGGACCCAGTACTTC. It encodes CSGYTPGGTQYF.

This clonotype was recorded a few times. The size of this beta chain means little, since it is a stray read in a library made for alpha chains. This chain connects TRBV18 to TRBJ2-6; D unclear. The length of the CDR3 is 15 residues. The ends were cut back, 6 bases at V and 0 bases at J, with 9 bases in the middle. Germline loops: CDR1 KGHSH, CDR2 LQKENI. CDR3 DNA: TGTGCCAGCTCTATTCTCCTCTCTGGGGCCAACGTCCTGACTTTC. Amino acid sequence: CASSILLSGANVLTF. Full variable domain (rest looked up from reference TRBV18 and TRBJ2-6): NAGVMQNPRHLVRRRGQEARLRCSPMKGHSHVYWYRQLPEEGLKFMVYLQKENIIDESGMPKERFSAEFPKEGPSILRIQQVVRGDSAAYFCASSILLSGANVLTFGAGSRLTVL.

This clonotype has more than one count but fewer than ten. This beta chain turned up in a library designed for alpha chains; as an off-target read, its abundance says little. The chain joins TRBV12-3 or TRBV12-4 to TRBJ2-7; D assignment may be TRBD1 or TRBD2 (5 bases each). Trimming took 6 bases from V and 2 from J, leaving 11 bases between them. CDR3 length: 13 amino acids. CDR3 nucleotide sequence: TGTGCCAGCAGAATGGGGGTTACCTACGAGCAGTACTTC. Protein sequence: CASRMGVTYEQYF.

This clonotype was detected many times. This beta chain is a stray sequence in a library constructed for alpha chains; its clone size is not meaningful. The gene calls are TRBV29-1 and TRBJ2-7, with 7 bases identical to TRBD1. The CDR3 is 12 residues long. J was trimmed by 4 bases and V by 5 bases; bases with no gene match: 5. In germline, CDR1 is SQVTM, CDR2 ANQGSEA. Here the CDR3 reads CSVRTGLYEQYF. CDR3 DNA sequence: TGCAGCGTTAGGACAGGTCTGTACGAGCAGTACTTC.

This clonotype was counted many times. In a library made to pick up alpha chains, this beta chain is a stray read with a size that means little. The chain uses TRBV25-1 and TRBJ1-5; 8 nucleotides match TRBD1. Germline V gene data show CDR1 as MGHDK and CDR2 as SYGVNS. The CDR3 spans 20 residues. Trimming took 8 bases from V and 0 from J; bases not matched to a gene: 21. The CDR3 DNA reads as TGTGCCAGCCGGGGCGGACAGGCAGGGGGCTTGGTGTATAGCAATCAGCCCCAGCATTTT. Amino acid sequence: CASRGGQAGGLVYSNQPQHF. The full variable domain, with the rest looked up from reference TRBV25-1 and TRBJ1-5, is EADIYQTPRYLVIGTGKKITLECSQTMGHDKMYWYQQDPGMELHLIHYSYGVNSTEKGDLSSESTVSRIRTEHFPLTLESARPSHTSQYLCASRGGQAGGLVYSNQPQHFGDGTRLSIL.